Each of the 4 T cell receptor beta chains below was sequenced from the same sample in a study of control samples from healthy donors and cancer patients. Assay used: immunoSEQ multiplex PCR; TCRdb lists only in-frame clones, some missing. The profile covers around 130,000 clones, with around 87% appearing a single time and about 12% taken by the ten largest. Sequenced sample: blood. All receptors come from a man aged 25 to 40 in good health.

This chain joins TRBV6-5 and TRBJ1-5; D not resolved. This CDR3 is built from 14 residues. CDR1 is MNHEY and CDR2 is SVGAGI in the germline V gene. The V gene lost 2 bases and the J gene lost 7 bases, with 12 bases spanning the gap. The CDR3 sequence is CASSYKGPGQPQHF. The DNA for the CDR3 is TGTGCCAGCAGTTACAAGGGCCCAGGCCAGCCCCAGCATTTT.

This clone occurred many times. This rearrangement joins TRBV30 to TRBJ2-5; TRBD2 might be the D (7 bases). From germline, CDR1 is GTSNPN and CDR2 SVGIG (reference sequence). The length of the CDR3 is 14 residues. Deletions cut 4 bases from V and 2 bases from J, with 14 bases between. CDR3 region: CAWNLRGGQETQYF. CDR3 in DNA: TGTGCCTGGAACCTGAGGGGGGGGCAAGAGACCCAGTACTTC.

The V gene is TRBV5-6, the J gene TRBJ1-1; D is possibly TRBD1 (5 bases). The CDR3 length is 16 residues. Germline CDR1 reads SGHDT; CDR2 reads YYEEEE. Trimming took off 5 bases at V and 0 bases at J, with 17 bases between the two ends. The CDR3 region is CASRFTGGGVNTEAFF. CDR3 nucleotides: TGTGCCAGCAGATTTACTGGCGGGGGGGTGAACACTGAAGCTTTCTTT.

This chain joins TRBV30 and TRBJ1-1; 9 bases are a match to TRBD1. The germline CDR1 and CDR2 sequences are GTSNPN and SVGIG (reference sequence). Trimming cost V 0 bases and J 3 bases; bases outside gene matches: 11. The CDR3 is 17 amino acids. The CDR3 loop is CAWSVRGQGHPDTEAFF. CDR3 DNA: TGTGCCTGGAGTGTACGCGGACAGGGGCATCCCGACACTGAAGCTTTCTTT.